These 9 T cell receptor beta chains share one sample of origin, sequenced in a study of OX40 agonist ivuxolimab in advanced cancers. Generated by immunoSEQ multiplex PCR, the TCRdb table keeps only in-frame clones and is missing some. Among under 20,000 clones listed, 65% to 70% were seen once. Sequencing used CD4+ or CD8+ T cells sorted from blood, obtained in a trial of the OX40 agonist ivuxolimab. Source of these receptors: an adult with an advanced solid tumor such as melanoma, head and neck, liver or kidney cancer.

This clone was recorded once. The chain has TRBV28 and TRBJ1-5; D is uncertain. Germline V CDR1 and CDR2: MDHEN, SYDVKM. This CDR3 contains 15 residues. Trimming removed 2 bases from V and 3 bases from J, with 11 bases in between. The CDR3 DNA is TGTGCCAGCAGTTTAACCCCGGGTGTCAATCAGCCCCAGCATTTT. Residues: CASSLTPGVNQPQHF.

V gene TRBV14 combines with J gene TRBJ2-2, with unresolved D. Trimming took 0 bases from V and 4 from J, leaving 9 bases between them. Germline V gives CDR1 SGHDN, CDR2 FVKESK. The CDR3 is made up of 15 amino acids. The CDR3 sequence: CASSQELVSTGELFF. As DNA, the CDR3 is TGTGCCAGCAGCCAAGAACTGGTGTCCACCGGGGAGCTGTTTTTT. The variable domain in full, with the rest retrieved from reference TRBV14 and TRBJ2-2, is EAGVTQFPSHSVIEKGQTVTLRCDPISGHDNLYWYRRVMGKEIKFLLHFVKESKQDESGMPNNRFLAERTGGTYSTLKVQPAELEDSGVYFCASSQELVSTGELFFGEGSRLTVL.

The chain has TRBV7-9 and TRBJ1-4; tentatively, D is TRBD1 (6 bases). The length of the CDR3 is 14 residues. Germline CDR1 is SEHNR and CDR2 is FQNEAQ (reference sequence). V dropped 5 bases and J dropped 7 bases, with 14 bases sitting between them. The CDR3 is CASSLHRVGEKLFF. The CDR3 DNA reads TGTGCCAGCAGCCTCCACAGGGTTGGTGAAAAACTGTTTTTT.

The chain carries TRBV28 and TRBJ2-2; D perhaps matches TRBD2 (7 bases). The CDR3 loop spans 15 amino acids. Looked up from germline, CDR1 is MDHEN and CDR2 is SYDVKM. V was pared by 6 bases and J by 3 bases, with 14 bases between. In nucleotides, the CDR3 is TGTGCCAGCAGATTACAGGGAGGGTACACCGGGGAGCTGTTTTTT. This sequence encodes CASRLQGGYTGELFF.

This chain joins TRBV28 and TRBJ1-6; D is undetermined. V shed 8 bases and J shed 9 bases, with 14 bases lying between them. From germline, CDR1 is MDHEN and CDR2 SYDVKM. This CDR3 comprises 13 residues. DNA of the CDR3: TGTGCCAGCGATTGGGTTCGTAGTTCACCCCTCCACTTT. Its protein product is CASDWVRSSPLHF.

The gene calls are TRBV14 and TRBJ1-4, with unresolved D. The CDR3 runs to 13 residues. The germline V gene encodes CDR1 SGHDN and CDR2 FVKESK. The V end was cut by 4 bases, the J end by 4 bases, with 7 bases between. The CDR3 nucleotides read TGTGCCAGCAGCCTTGTCATTAATGAAAAACTGTTTTTT. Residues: CASSLVINEKLFF. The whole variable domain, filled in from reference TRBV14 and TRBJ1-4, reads EAGVTQFPSHSVIEKGQTVTLRCDPISGHDNLYWYRRVMGKEIKFLLHFVKESKQDESGMPNNRFLAERTGGTYSTLKVQPAELEDSGVYFCASSLVINEKLFFGSGTQLSVL.

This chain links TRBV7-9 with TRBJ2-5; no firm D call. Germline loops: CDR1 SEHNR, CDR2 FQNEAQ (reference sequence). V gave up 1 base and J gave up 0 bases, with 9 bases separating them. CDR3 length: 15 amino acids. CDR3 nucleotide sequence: TGTGCCAGCAGCTTAGTGGGGTCGAACCAAGAGACCCAGTACTTC. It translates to CASSLVGSNQETQYF.

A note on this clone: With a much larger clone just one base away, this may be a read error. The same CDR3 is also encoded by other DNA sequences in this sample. DNA of the CDR3: TGTGCCAGCTCACCGCCGATGGGCAGCTTCACAGATACGCAGTATTTT. Its translation is CASSPPMGSFTDTQYF. V and J are TRBV18 and TRBJ2-3, with D unresolved. CDR3 size: 16 residues. Germline V CDR1 and CDR2: KGHSH, LQKENI. Between the trimmed V and J ends, which lost 3 bases and 2 bases, there was a span of 15 bases.

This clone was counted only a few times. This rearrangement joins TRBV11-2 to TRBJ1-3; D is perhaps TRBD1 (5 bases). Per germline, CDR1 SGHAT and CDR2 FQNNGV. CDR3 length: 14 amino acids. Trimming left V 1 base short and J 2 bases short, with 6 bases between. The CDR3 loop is CASSLGDPGNTIYF. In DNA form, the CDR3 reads TGTGCCAGCAGCTTAGGGGACCCTGGAAACACCATATATTTT.